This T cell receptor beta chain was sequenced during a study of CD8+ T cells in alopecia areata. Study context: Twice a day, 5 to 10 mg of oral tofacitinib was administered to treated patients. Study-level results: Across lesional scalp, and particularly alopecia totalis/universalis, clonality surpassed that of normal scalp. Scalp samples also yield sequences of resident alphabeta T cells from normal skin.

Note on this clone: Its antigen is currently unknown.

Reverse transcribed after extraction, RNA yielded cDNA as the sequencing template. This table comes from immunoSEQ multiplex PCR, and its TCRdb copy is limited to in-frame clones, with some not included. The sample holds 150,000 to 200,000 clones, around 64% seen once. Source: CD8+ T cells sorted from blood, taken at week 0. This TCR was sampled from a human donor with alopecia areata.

The CDR3 sequence: CASSVETNYGYTF. In nucleotides, the CDR3 is TGTGCCAGCAGCGTAGAAACTAACTATGGCTACACCTTC. This sequence joins TRBV9 and TRBJ1-2; no definite D call. CDR3 size: 13 residues. V gave up 0 bases and J gave up 0 bases, with 3 bases separating them. Germline V gene lookup returns CDR1 SGDLS and CDR2 YYNGEE.